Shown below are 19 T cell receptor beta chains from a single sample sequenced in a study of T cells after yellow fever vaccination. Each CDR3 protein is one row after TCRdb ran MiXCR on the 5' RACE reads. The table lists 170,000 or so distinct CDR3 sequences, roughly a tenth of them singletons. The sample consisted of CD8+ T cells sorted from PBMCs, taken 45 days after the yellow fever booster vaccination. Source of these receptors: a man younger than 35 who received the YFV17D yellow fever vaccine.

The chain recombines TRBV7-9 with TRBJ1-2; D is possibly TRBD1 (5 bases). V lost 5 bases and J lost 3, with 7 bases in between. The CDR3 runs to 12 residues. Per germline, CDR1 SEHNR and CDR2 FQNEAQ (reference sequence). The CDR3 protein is CASSGRDYGYTF. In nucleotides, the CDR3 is TGTGCCAGCAGCGGCAGGGACTATGGCTACACCTTC.

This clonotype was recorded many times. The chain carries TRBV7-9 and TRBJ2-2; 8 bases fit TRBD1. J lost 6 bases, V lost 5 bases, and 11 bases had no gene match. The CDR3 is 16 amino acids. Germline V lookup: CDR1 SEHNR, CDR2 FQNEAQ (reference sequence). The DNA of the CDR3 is TGTGCCAGCAGCCGCGTTGGCAGGGGGCTTGCCGGGGAGCTGTTTTTT. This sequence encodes CASSRVGRGLAGELFF.

CDR3 region: CASSFEGGRRYGYTF. The CDR3 DNA follows: TGTGCCAGCAGTTTCGAAGGGGGAAGGAGATATGGCTACACCTTC. The V gene is TRBV12-3 or TRBV12-4, the J gene TRBJ1-2; TRBD1 might be the D (6 bases). The CDR3 has 15 amino acids. V lost 3 bases and J lost 5, with 16 bases in between.

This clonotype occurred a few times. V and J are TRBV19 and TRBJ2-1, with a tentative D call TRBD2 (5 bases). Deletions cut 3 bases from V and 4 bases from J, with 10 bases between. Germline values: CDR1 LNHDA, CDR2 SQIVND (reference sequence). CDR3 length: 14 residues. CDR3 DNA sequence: TGTGCCAGTAGTATGCGGGCCTTGTACAATGAGCAGTTCTTC. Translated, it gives CASSMRALYNEQFF.

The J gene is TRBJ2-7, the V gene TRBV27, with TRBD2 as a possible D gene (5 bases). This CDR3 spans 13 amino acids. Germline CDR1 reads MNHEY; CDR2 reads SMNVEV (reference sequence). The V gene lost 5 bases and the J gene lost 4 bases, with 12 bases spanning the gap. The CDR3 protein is CASSPGRGYEQYF. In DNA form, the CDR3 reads TGTGCCAGCAGTCCTGGGAGAGGATACGAGCAGTACTTC.

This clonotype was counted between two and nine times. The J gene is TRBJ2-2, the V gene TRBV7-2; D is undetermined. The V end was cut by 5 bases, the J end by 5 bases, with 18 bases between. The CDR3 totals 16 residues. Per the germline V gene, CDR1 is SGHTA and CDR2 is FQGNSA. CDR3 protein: CASSLTPALGTGELFF. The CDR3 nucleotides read TGTGCCAGCAGCCTAACACCCGCCTTGGGGACCGGGGAGCTGTTTTTT.

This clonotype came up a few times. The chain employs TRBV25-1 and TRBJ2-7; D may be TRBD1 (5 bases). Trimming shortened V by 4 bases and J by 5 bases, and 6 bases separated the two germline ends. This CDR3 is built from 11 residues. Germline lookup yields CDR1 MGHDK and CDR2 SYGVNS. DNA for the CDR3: TGTGCCAGCAGTGGGGGCGACGAGCAGTACGTC. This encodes CASSGGDEQYV.

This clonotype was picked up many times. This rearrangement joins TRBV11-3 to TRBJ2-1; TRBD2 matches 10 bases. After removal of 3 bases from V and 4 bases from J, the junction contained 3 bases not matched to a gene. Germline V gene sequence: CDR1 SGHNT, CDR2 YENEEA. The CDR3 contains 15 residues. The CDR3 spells CASSFSGGSYNEQFF. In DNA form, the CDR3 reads TGTGCCAGCAGCTTTAGCGGGGGGTCTTACAATGAGCAGTTCTTC.

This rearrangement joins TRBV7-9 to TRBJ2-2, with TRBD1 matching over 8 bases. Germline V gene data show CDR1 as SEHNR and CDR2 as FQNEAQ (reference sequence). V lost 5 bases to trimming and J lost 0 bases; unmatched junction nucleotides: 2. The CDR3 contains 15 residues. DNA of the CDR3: TGTGCCAGCAGCGGGGGACAGGCGAACACCGGGGAGCTGTTTTTT. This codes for CASSGGQANTGELFF.

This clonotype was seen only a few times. The CDR3 DNA reads TGTGCCAGCAGCTTAGCGCGAGCACAGGGCCCCACAGATACGCAGTATTTT. Its translation: CASSLARAQGPTDTQYF. This chain connects TRBV7-9 to TRBJ2-3; maybe TRBD1 (6 bases). The CDR3 sequence is 17 residues long. The germline gives CDR1 SEHNR, CDR2 FQNEAQ (reference sequence). The ends were cut back, 0 bases at V and 2 bases at J, with 15 bases in the middle.

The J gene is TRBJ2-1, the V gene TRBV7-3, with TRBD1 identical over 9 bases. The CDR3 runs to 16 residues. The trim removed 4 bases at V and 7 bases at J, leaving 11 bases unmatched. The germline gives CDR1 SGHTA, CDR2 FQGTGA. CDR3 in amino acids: CASSSHPGQGLNEQFF. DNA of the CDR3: TGTGCCAGCAGCTCCCACCCGGGACAGGGATTAAATGAGCAGTTCTTC.

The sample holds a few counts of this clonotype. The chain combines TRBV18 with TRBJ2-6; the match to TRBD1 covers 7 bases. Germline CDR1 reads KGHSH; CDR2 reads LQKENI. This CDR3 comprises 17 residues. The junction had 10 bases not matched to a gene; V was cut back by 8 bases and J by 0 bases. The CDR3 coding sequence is TGTGCCAGCCGTAAACAGGGGAAAATCTCTGGGGCCAACGTCCTGACTTTC. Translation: CASRKQGKISGANVLTF.

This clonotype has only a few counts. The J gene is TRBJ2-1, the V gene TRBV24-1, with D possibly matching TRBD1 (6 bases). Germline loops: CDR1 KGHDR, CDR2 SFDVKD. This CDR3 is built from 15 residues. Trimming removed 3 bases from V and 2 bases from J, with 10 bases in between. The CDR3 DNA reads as TGTGCCACCAGTGATACAGGGCAACCCTACAATGAGCAGTTCTTC. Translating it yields CATSDTGQPYNEQFF.

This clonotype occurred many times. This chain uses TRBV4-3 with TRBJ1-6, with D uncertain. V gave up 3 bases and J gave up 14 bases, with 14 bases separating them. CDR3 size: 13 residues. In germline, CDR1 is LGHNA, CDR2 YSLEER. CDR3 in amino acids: CASSQALGWALHF. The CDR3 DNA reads TGCGCCAGCAGCCAGGCCCTTGGTTGGGCCCTCCACTTT.

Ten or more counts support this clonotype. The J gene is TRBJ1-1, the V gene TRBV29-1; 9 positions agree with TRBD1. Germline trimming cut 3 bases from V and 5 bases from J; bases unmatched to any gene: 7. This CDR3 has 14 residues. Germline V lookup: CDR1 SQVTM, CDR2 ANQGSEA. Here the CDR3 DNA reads TGCAGCGTTGAGGCCCGGGACAGGGCTACTGAAGCTTTCTTT. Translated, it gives CSVEARDRATEAFF.

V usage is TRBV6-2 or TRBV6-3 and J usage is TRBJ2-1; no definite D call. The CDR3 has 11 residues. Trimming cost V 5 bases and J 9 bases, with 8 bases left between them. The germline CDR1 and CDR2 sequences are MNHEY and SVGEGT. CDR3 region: CASSPSVEQFF. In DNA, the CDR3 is TGTGCCAGCAGTCCGTCGGTTGAGCAGTTCTTC.

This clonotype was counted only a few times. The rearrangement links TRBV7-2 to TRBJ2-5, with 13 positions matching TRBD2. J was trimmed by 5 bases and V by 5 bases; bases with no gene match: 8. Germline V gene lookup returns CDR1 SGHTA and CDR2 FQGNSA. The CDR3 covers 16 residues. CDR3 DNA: TGTGCCAGCAGCCCCGGACTAGCGGGGGCTGGGGAGACCCAGTACTTC. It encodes CASSPGLAGAGETQYF.

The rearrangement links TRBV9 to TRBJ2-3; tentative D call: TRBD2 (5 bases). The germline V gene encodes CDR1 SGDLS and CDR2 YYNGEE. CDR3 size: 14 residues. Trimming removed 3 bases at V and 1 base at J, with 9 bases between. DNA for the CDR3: TGTGCCAGCAGCGCTGTGAGGGGCACAGATACGCAGTATTTT. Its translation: CASSAVRGTDTQYF.

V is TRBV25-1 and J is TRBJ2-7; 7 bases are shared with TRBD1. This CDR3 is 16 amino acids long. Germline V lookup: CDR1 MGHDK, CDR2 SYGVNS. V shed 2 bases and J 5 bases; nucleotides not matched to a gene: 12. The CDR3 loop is CASSEMDRGPRDEQYF. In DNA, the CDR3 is TGTGCCAGCAGTGAAATGGATAGGGGGCCCCGGGACGAGCAGTACTTC.